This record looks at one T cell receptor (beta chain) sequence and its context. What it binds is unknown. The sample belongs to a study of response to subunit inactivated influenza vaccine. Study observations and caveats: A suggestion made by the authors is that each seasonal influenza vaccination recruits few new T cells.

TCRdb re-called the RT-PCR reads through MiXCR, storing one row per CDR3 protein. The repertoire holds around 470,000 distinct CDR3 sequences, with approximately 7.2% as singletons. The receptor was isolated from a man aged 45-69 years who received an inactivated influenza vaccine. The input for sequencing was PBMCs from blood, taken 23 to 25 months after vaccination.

CDR3 sequence: CASSLILASTDTQYF. CDR3 bases: TGTGCCAGCAGCTTGATACTAGCGAGCACAGATACGCAGTATTTT. The genes are TRBV5-8 and TRBJ2-3, with TRBD2 matching over 7 bases. The CDR3 contains 15 residues. Germline CDR1 SGHTS, CDR2 YDEGEE. Unmatched junction bases numbered 2, after V lost 1 base and J lost 0 bases.